These T cell receptor beta chains were read from a single sample in a study of cytomegalovirus exposure and HLA in healthy donors. Sequencing was performed with immunoSEQ multiplex PCR; in TCRdb, only in-frame clones are kept and a portion is missing. The sample lists some 210,000 clones, roughly 85% occurring once. Source material: PBMCs. The source is a woman aged 18 to 35 in good health and CMV-seronegative. The CDR3 runs from the conserved cysteine through the conserved F or W. A D gene is named only where the DNA matches it firmly.

v_gene	j_gene	d_gene	len	CDR3aa	CDR3nt
TRBV10-3	TRBJ2-5	-	13	CAISGESMETQYF	TGTGCCATCAGTGGAGAGAGTATGGAGACCCAGTACTTC
TRBV5-1	TRBJ2-5	TRBD1	14	CASTPGGTRETQYF	TGCGCCAGCACCCCAGGGGGCACTCGGGAGACCCAGTACTTC
TRBV2	TRBJ2-1	TRBD2	11	CASTGGGEQFF	TGTGCCAGCACTGGGGGGGGTGAGCAGTTCTTC
TRBV7-9	TRBJ2-7	TRBD1	15	CASSTSGTGNYEQYF	TGTGCCAGCAGCACTTCCGGGACAGGGAACTACGAGCAGTACTTC
TRBV27	TRBJ1-2	-	15	CASSSSGHPYYGYTF	TGTGCCAGCAGTTCCTCAGGACACCCCTACTATGGCTACACCTTC
TRBV4-1	TRBJ2-5	-	16	CASSQDPRMYQETQYF	TGCGCCAGCAGCCAAGATCCGCGGATGTACCAAGAGACCCAGTACTTC
TRBV5-4	TRBJ1-2	-	12	CASSEDSYGYTF	TGTGCCAGCAGCGAGGACAGCTATGGCTACACCTTC
TRBV27	TRBJ2-1	-	16	CASNPRGGRANNEQFF	TGTGCCAGCAATCCCAGAGGGGGGAGGGCCAACAATGAGCAGTTCTTC
TRBV15	TRBJ2-7	TRBD2	18	CATSRAGLTSGTSYEQYF	TGTGCCACCAGCAGGGCGGGCCTGACTAGCGGGACCTCCTACGAGCAGTACTTC
TRBV10-1	TRBJ2-3	-	13	CASSGAPGDTQYF	TGCGCCAGCAGCGGGGCACCCGGAGATACGCAGTATTTT
TRBV11-2	TRBJ2-2	-	14	CASSSGPLTGELFF	TGTGCCAGCAGCTCCGGGCCCCTGACCGGGGAGCTGTTTTTT
TRBV27	TRBJ2-2	TRBD2	16	CASTQGTSLVSGELFF	TGTGCCAGCACCCAAGGGACTAGTCTGGTTTCCGGGGAGCTGTTTTTT
TRBV18	TRBJ2-6	TRBD1	17	CASTSGTGGIGANVLTF	TGTGCCAGCACGTCCGGGACAGGGGGCATTGGGGCCAACGTCCTGACTTTC